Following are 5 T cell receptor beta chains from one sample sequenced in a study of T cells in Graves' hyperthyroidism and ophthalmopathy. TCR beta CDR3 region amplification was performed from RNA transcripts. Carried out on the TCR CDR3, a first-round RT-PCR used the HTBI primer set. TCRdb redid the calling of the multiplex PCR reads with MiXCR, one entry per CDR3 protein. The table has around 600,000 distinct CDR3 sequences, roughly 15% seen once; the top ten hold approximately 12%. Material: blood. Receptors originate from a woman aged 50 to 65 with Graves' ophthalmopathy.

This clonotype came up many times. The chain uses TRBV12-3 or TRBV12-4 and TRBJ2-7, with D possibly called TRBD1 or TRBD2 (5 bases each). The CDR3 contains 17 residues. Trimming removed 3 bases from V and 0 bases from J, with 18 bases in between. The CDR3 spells CASSFLYGTESSYEQYF. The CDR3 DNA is TGTGCCAGCAGTTTCCTGTATGGGACGGAAAGCTCCTACGAGCAGTACTTC.

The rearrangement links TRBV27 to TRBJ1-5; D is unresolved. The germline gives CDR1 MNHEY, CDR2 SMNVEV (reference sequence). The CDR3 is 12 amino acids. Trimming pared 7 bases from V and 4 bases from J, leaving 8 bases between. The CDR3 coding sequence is TGTGCCAGCATGACTGATAATCAGCCCCAGCATTTT. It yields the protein CASMTDNQPQHF.

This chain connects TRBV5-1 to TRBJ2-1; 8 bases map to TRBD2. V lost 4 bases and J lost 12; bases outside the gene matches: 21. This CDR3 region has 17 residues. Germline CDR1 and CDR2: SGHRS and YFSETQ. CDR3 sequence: CASSTYGGGSGESGQFF. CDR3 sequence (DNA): TGCGCCAGCAGCACTTATGGGGGGGGTAGCGGGGAGTCCGGGCAGTTCTTC.

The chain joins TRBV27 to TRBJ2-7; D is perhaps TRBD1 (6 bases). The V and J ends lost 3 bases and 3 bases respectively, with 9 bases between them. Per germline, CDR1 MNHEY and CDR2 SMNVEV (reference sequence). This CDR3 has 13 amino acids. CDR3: CASSLKGVYEQYF. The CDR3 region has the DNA TGTGCCAGCAGTTTGAAGGGGGTCTACGAGCAGTACTTC.

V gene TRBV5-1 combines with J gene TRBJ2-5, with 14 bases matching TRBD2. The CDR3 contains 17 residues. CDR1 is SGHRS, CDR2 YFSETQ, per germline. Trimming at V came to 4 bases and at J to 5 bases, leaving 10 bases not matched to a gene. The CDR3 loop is CASSRSGLAGVWETQYF. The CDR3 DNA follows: TGCGCCAGCAGCAGATCGGGACTAGCGGGAGTGTGGGAGACCCAGTACTTC.